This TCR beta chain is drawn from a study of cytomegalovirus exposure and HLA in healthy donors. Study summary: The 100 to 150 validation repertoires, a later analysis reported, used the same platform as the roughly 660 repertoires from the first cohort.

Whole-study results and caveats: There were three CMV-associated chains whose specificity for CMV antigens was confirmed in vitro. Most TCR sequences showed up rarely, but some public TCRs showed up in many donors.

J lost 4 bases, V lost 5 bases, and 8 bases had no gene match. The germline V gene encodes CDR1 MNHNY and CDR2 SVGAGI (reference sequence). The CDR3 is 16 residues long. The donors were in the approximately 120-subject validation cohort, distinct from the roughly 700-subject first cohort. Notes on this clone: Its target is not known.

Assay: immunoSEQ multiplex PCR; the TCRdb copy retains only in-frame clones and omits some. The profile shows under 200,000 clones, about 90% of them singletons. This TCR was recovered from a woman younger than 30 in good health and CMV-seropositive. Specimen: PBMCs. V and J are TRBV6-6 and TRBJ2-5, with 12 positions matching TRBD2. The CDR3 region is CASSLRTSGTSETQYF. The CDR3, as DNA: TGTGCCAGCAGTCTTCGGACTAGCGGGACATCAGAGACCCAGTACTTC.